The 21 T cell receptor beta chains listed next were all sequenced from one sample in a study of OX40 agonist ivuxolimab in advanced cancers. Produced via immunoSEQ multiplex PCR; TCRdb's table is partial and in-frame only. Of approximately 73,000 clones in the sample, roughly nine tenths are singletons; the top ten hold about 1.3%. Sequences were derived from CD4+ or CD8+ T cells sorted from blood, sampled in a trial of the OX40 agonist ivuxolimab. All receptors come from an adult with an advanced solid tumor such as melanoma, head and neck, liver or kidney cancer.

The J gene is TRBJ1-1, the V gene TRBV28; D call uncertain. The CDR3 is made up of 12 amino acids. Trimming took 6 bases from V and 8 from J, leaving 13 bases between them. CDR1 is MDHEN and CDR2 is SYDVKM in the germline V gene. The CDR3 protein is CASRFNTPEAFF. The CDR3 nucleotides are TGTGCCAGCAGATTTAACACCCCCGAAGCTTTCTTT.

The chain is built from TRBV18 and TRBJ1-3; 7 bases match TRBD1. There are 17 residues in the CDR3. V shed 6 bases and J 0 bases; nucleotides not matched to a gene: 11. CDR1 and CDR2 from the germline V gene are KGHSH and LQKENI. CDR3 protein: CASSPVGQTISGNTIYF. The CDR3, as DNA: TGTGCCAGCTCTCCTGTGGGACAGACAATCTCTGGAAACACCATATATTTT.

This clone was counted a single time. V gene TRBV27 combines with J gene TRBJ1-1; maybe TRBD1 (5 bases). CDR1 is MNHEY, CDR2 SMNVEV, per germline (reference sequence). Trimming removed 3 bases from V and 1 base from J, with 12 bases in between. The CDR3 is 15 residues long. CDR3 nucleotide sequence: TGTGCCAGCAGTTTGTGGGGGGAACAGAACACTGAAGCTTTCTTT. Amino acids: CASSLWGEQNTEAFF.

The V call is TRBV5-1, the J call TRBJ2-5; TRBD2 is a possible D gene (5 bases). Germline CDR1 SGHRS, CDR2 YFSETQ. Trimming left V 4 bases short and J 2 bases short, with 15 bases between. The CDR3 contains 15 residues. The CDR3 protein is CASSHRDPKQETQYF. The CDR3 region has the DNA TGCGCCAGCAGCCATCGGGATCCTAAACAAGAGACCCAGTACTTC.

The chain employs TRBV5-1 and TRBJ1-5, with unresolved D. CDR1 is SGHRS, CDR2 YFSETQ, per germline. The CDR3 is 15 residues long. With 0 bases removed from V and 0 bases from J, the gap between germline ends came to 7 bases. The CDR3, as DNA: TGCGCCAGCAGCTTGGGAGGGAGTAGCAATCAGCCCCAGCATTTT. Encoded protein: CASSLGGSSNQPQHF.

V usage is TRBV18 and J usage is TRBJ2-1; D possibly corresponds to TRBD1 (6 bases). The V end was cut by 6 bases, the J end by 4 bases, with 16 bases between. CDR3 length: 15 residues. Germline V gives CDR1 KGHSH, CDR2 LQKENI. CDR3: CASSRGTGRYNEQFF. DNA for the CDR3: TGTGCCAGCTCCAGGGGCACAGGGAGATACAATGAGCAGTTCTTC.

In DNA, the CDR3 is TGTGCCAGCCGGCAGGGGACCGACACCGGGGAGCTGTTTTTT. Its protein product is CASRQGTDTGELFF. The rearrangement links TRBV9 to TRBJ2-2; tentative D call: TRBD1 (6 bases). CDR1 is SGDLS and CDR2 is YYNGEE in the germline V gene. CDR3 length: 14 amino acids. V gave up 7 bases and J gave up 3 bases, with 13 bases separating them.

The rearrangement links TRBV2 to TRBJ1-1, with no clear D. The CDR3 contains 14 residues. V shed 7 bases and J shed 0 bases, with 12 bases lying between them. Germline CDR1 is SNHLY and CDR2 is FYNNEI. This CDR3 reads CASKGGPMNTEAFF. The CDR3 DNA sequence: TGTGCCAGCAAAGGAGGGCCAATGAACACTGAAGCTTTCTTT.

The chain uses TRBV28 and TRBJ1-2; D may be TRBD1 (6 bases). Germline lookup yields CDR1 MDHEN and CDR2 SYDVKM. The CDR3 runs 15 residues. The V gene lost 6 bases and the J gene lost 7 bases, with 21 bases spanning the gap. The CDR3, as DNA: TGTGCCAGCAGCTCCAGGGGTGTAACCATGGCTGGCTACACCTTC. This encodes CASSSRGVTMAGYTF.

This chain connects TRBV2 to TRBJ1-5; D remains unclear. CDR3 length: 17 residues. Trimming took off 1 base at V and 7 bases at J, with 20 bases between the two ends. Per germline, CDR1 SNHLY and CDR2 FYNNEI. The CDR3 region has the DNA TGTGCCAGCAGTGAAGGCGGGTTTCGGTTTCCTGACCAGCCCCAGCATTTT. Translating gives CASSEGGFRFPDQPQHF.

This clone has a single count. The rearrangement joins TRBV7-9 to TRBJ1-1; 8 bases are a match to TRBD1. Germline V gene sequence: CDR1 SEHNR, CDR2 FQNEAQ (reference sequence). The CDR3 is 14 residues long. V shed 6 bases and J 4 bases; nucleotides not matched to a gene: 7. CDR3 region: CASRHTGGATEAFF. In nucleotides, the CDR3 is TGTGCCAGCAGACACACAGGGGGTGCCACTGAAGCTTTCTTT. The full variable domain, rest sourced from reference TRBV7-9 and TRBJ1-1, is DTGVSQNPRHKITKRGQNVTFRCDPISEHNRLYWYRQTLGQGPEFLTYFQNEAQLEKSRLLSDRFSAERPKGSFSTLEIQRTEQGDSAMYLCASRHTGGATEAFFGQGTRLTVV.

Comment on this clone: One junction end does not reproduce the germline sequence, and a read error may be involved. This rearrangement joins TRBV7-7 to TRBJ2-3; D gene unclear. CDR1 and CDR2 (germline): SSHAT, FNYEAQ (reference sequence). The CDR3 spans 13 residues. CDR3 bases: TGTGCTAGCAGCTTAGGCTCGACAGATACGCAGTATTTT. It is translated as CASSLGSTDTQYF.

The chain employs TRBV5-1 and TRBJ2-1, with 9 bases aligning to TRBD1. V trimming: 4 bases; J trimming: 5 bases; junction bases outside the gene matches: 7. CDR1 SGHRS and CDR2 YFSETQ come from the germline V gene. This CDR3 comprises 15 residues. In nucleotides, the CDR3 is TGCGCCAGCAGCCCTGGACAGGGGAGGGACAATGAGCAGTTCTTC. It yields the protein CASSPGQGRDNEQFF.

This rearrangement joins TRBV5-8 to TRBJ1-4, with TRBD1 identical over 10 bases. The V segment lost 4 bases and the J segment 5 bases; nucleotides outside the gene matches: 5. The CDR3 totals 15 residues. Germline CDR1 SGHTS, CDR2 YDEGEE. The CDR3 nucleotides read TGTGCCAGCAGCGGATGGACAGGGGGGAATGAAAAACTGTTTTTT. This gives the protein CASSGWTGGNEKLFF.

This clone was recorded once. This sequence joins TRBV30 and TRBJ2-1; 11 positions agree with TRBD2. The V and J ends lost 4 bases and 7 bases, in that order; junction bases with no gene match: 3. The CDR3 spans 13 residues. Per germline, CDR1 GTSNPN and CDR2 SVGIG (reference sequence). Written as DNA, the CDR3 is TGTGCCTGGACTAGCGGGAGGTTTAATGAGCAGTTCTTC. Residues: CAWTSGRFNEQFF.

The chain joins TRBV6-1 to TRBJ1-5, with D unresolved. Trimming cost V 7 bases and J 2 bases, with 15 bases left between them. The CDR3 spans 15 residues. Germline CDR1 is MNHNS and CDR2 is SASEGT. The CDR3 loop reads CASTDPGRGNQPQHF. CDR3 DNA sequence: TGTGCCAGCACCGACCCGGGGAGAGGCAATCAGCCCCAGCATTTT.

This clone was seen a single time. The chain uses TRBV28 and TRBJ2-1; 11 bases map to TRBD2. The CDR3 totals 15 residues. Unmatched junction bases numbered 7, after V lost 5 bases and J lost 7 bases. CDR1 and CDR2 (germline): MDHEN, SYDVKM. CDR3 loop: CASSETSGARNEQFF. In DNA form, the CDR3 reads TGTGCCAGCAGTGAGACTAGCGGGGCCCGGAATGAGCAGTTCTTC. The whole variable domain, filled in from reference TRBV28 and TRBJ2-1, reads DVKVTQSSRYLVKRTGEKVFLECVQDMDHENMFWYRQDPGLGLRLIYFSYDVKMKEKGDIPEGYSVSREKKERFSLILESASTNQTSMYLCASSETSGARNEQFFGPGTRLTVL.

Concerning this clone: At one end, the junction sequence differs from germline, possibly due to a read error. V gene TRBV7-9 combines with J gene TRBJ1-1; 7 bases map to TRBD1. CDR3 length equals 11 residues. Germline loops: CDR1 SEHNR, CDR2 FQNEAQ (reference sequence). The CDR3 nucleotides read TGTGCCAGCAGCCTCACCGGGACAGCATCCTTT. As protein: CASSLTGTASF.

This chain uses TRBV14 with TRBJ2-2, with 7 bases identical to TRBD1. The CDR3 is 16 amino acids. In germline, CDR1 is SGHDN, CDR2 FVKESK. V was clipped by 4 bases and J by 5 bases; unmatched bases: 10. Here the CDR3 reads CASSPRQGGSTGELFF. The CDR3 DNA is TGTGCCAGCAGCCCTAGACAGGGCGGGTCGACCGGGGAGCTGTTTTTT.

This rearrangement joins TRBV7-3 to TRBJ1-1; D gene unclear. Per the germline V gene, CDR1 is SGHTA and CDR2 is FQGTGA. Deletions cut 5 bases from V and 0 bases from J, with 13 bases between. This CDR3 is built from 15 residues. The CDR3 DNA sequence: TGTGCCAGCAGCCTTGGGCCGTTGATGAACACTGAAGCTTTCTTT. This sequence encodes CASSLGPLMNTEAFF.

The V call is TRBV5-4, the J call TRBJ2-2; unclear D gene. The CDR3 extends over 12 amino acids. V gave up 3 bases and J gave up 7 bases, with 7 bases separating them. The V gene's germline CDR1 is SGHNT and CDR2 YYREEE (reference sequence). The CDR3 region is CASSWWGGELFF. As DNA, the CDR3 is TGTGCCAGCAGCTGGTGGGGCGGGGAGCTGTTTTTT. The full variable domain, with the rest looked up from reference TRBV5-4 and TRBJ2-2, is ETGVTQSPTHLIKTRGQQVTLRCSSQSGHNTVSWYQQALGQGPQFIFQYYREEENGRGNFPPRFSGLQFPNYSSELNVNALELDDSALYLCASSWWGGELFFGEGSRLTVL.